The rows below give T cell receptor beta chains drawn from one sample of a study of blood T cells in healthy people across ages. From the 5' RACE reads, TCRdb called clonotypes with MiXCR, one entry per CDR3 protein. This sample has around 2 million distinct CDR3 sequences; about 39% occur once, and the top ten carry 23%. Input material: blood. All receptors derive from a human donor in good health. Both conserved end residues are part of each CDR3. A D gene is named only where the DNA matches it firmly. Rows may omit the clone size; those that give it use once, few, many or a size class.

>few|TRBV7-9|TRBJ1-1|TRBD1
TGTGCCAGCAGCCCTGACAGGGGAGTGAACACTGAAGCTTTCTTT
CASSPDRGVNTEAFF
>.|TRBV9|TRBJ2-1|TRBD2
TGTGCCAGCAGCGCACGCCCCGGGGTAGCGGGGGGGCAGAGTGAGCAGTTCTTC
CASSARPGVAGGQSEQFF
>few|TRBV12-3/TRBV12-4|TRBJ2-1|.
TGTGCCAGCATCCTTCATTCCAGGGACATCGCGGATGAGCAGTTCTTC
CASILHSRDIADEQFF
>.|TRBV7-2|TRBJ1-4|TRBD1
TGTGCCAGCAGCCCGGACAGGGGCAGGAAAAAACTGTTTTTT
CASSPDRGRKKLFF
>.|TRBV5-6|TRBJ1-5|.
TGTGCCAGCAGCTTGATTGATCAGCCCCAGCATTTT
CASSLIDQPQHF
>many|TRBV27|TRBJ2-6|.
TGTGCCAGCAGTTTTTCGTCTGGGGCCAACGTCCTGACTTTC
CASSFSSGANVLTF
>.|TRBV6-2/TRBV6-3|TRBJ2-4|.
TGTGCCAGCCCCGGGACAAGGGCCAAACCACACATTCAGTACTTC
CASPGTRAKPHIQYF
>.|TRBV20-1|TRBJ1-2|.
TGCAGTGCTAGAGCGGCAGGTGGAGGTACTAATGGCTACACCTTC
CSARAAGGGTNGYTF
>few|TRBV10-3|TRBJ2-3|.
TGTGCCATCAGTGACGTTCCTCAGGCAGATACGCAGTATTTT
CAISDVPQADTQYF
>.|TRBV18|TRBJ1-2|.
TGTGCCAGCTCACCACCGTCGGACTATGGCTGCACCTTC
CASSPPSDYGCTF
>few|TRBV6-5|TRBJ2-7|TRBD1
TGTGCCAGCATTCTAGAGGGCCGGACAGGGGGCGACGAGCAGTACTTC
CASILEGRTGGDEQYF
>few|TRBV28|TRBJ1-2|.
TGTGCCAGCAGTCTCCCTGGGGGACAAATCTATGGCTACACCTTC
CASSLPGGQIYGYTF
>.|TRBV7-8|TRBJ1-2|.
TGTGCCAGCAGCTTAGTATTGGGTGGCTATGGCTACACCTTC
CASSLVLGGYGYTF
>.|TRBV29-1|TRBJ2-7|.
TGCAGCGTCCTGGGGGGACAGTTGCCTTACGAGCAGTACTTC
CSVLGGQLPYEQYF
>few|TRBV20-1|TRBJ2-7|.
TGCAGTGTGCAGTTTGTTGGGGAGCAGTACTTC
CSVQFVGEQYF
>many|TRBV5-5|TRBJ2-4|.
TGTGCCAGCAGCTTGGCGGGGCAGATAAACATTCAGTACTTC
CASSLAGQINIQYF
>many|TRBV6-5|TRBJ2-6|TRBD1
TGTGCCAGCAGTTATATAACAGGGGGCGCAACTGGGGCCAACGTCCTGACTTTC
CASSYITGGATGANVLTF
>many|TRBV6-5|TRBJ2-4|.
TGTGCCAGCAGCTTTACAGGGAATAGGAACATTCAGTACTTC
CASSFTGNRNIQYF
>once|TRBV6-2/TRBV6-3|TRBJ2-5|TRBD2
TGTGCCAGCAGGACTTTTTTCGTAGCGGGGCAGATGGAGACCCAGTACTTC
CASRTFFVAGQMETQYF
>.|TRBV20-1|TRBJ1-4|.
TGCAGTGCTAGGGGCAGGGGACGAGAAACTAATGAAAAACTGTTTTTT
CSARGRGRETNEKLFF
>few|TRBV7-9|TRBJ2-4|TRBD1
TGTGCCAGCAGCCCCGACAGGGGTTTTCGAAACATTCAGTACTTC
CASSPDRGFRNIQYF
>few|TRBV20-1|TRBJ2-5|.
TGCAGTTATTCCTTGCGCTTTGGGGAGACCCAGTACTTC
CSYSLRFGETQYF
>few|TRBV4-3|TRBJ2-3|TRBD1
TGCGCCAGCAGCCAGATGAGGCTACAGGGGCCTACGGTTCCGCAGTATTTT
CASSQMRLQGPTVPQYF
>few|TRBV12-3/TRBV12-4|TRBJ2-7|.
TGTGCCAGCAGTCCCCACCTAATGACAGTTTCCCGGTCTTCCTACGAGCAGTACTTC
CASSPHLMTVSRSSYEQYF
>.|TRBV19|TRBJ1-5|.
TGTGCCAGTAGTATCTCCCCCTATAGCAATCAGCCCCAGCATTTT
CASSISPYSNQPQHF
>few|TRBV7-3|TRBJ1-1|.
TGTGCCAGCAGCTCGGGACATCGGACTGAAGCTTTCTTT
CASSSGHRTEAFF
>once|TRBV15|TRBJ2-3|.
TGCGCCACCAGCATTGCTTCTAGCACAGATACGCAGTATTTT
CATSIASSTDTQYF
>once|TRBV29-1|TRBJ2-1|.
TGCAGCGTTGAAGATGACGGCAGCTTCTACAATGAGCAGTTCTTC
CSVEDDGSFYNEQFF
>.|TRBV6-2/TRBV6-3|TRBJ2-2|.
TGTGCCAGTCGACTACAGGGATTCACCGGGGAGCTGTTTTTT
CASRLQGFTGELFF
>.|TRBV15|TRBJ1-1|TRBD1
TGTGCCACCTCCGATACAGGGGACACTGAAGCTTTCTTT
CATSDTGDTEAFF
>.|TRBV9|TRBJ1-2|.
TGTGCCAGCAGCGTAGGACCCTCCGGGACACCATATGGCTACACCTTC
CASSVGPSGTPYGYTF
>few|TRBV7-9|TRBJ1-1|.
TGTGCCAGCAGCTTTGTAGCGAACACTGAAGCTTTCTTT
CASSFVANTEAFF
>many|TRBV28|TRBJ1-2|.
TGTGCCAGCAGCTTATCCTATGGCTACACCTTC
CASSLSYGYTF
>.|TRBV6-6|TRBJ1-4|TRBD1
TGTGCCAGCAGTTACTCGAACGAGGGGGCAAAACTGTTTTTT
CASSYSNEGAKLFF
>.|TRBV4-1|TRBJ2-5|.
TGCGCCAGCAGCCAAGATGGGCGCAGCCAGACCCAGTACTTC
CASSQDGRSQTQYF
>.|TRBV6-6|TRBJ1-1|.
TGTGCCAGCAGTGACCCGGGGGAATTCACTGAAGCTTTCTTT
CASSDPGEFTEAFF
>.|TRBV7-2|TRBJ2-3|.
TGTGCCAGCAGCTTAGAGAGCGGAAACACAGATACGCAGTATTTT
CASSLESGNTDTQYF
>.|TRBV7-9|TRBJ1-2|.
TGTGCCAGCAGCTTACTTTGGCAGGGCTACACCTTC
CASSLLWQGYTF
>.|TRBV7-9|TRBJ2-1|.
TGTGCCAGCAGCGCGGAGGGTCCCAATGAGCAGTTCTTC
CASSAEGPNEQFF
>few|TRBV4-1|TRBJ2-3|TRBD2
TGCGCCAGCAGCCAGTGGACTAGCGGGGGTGATACGCAGTATTTT
CASSQWTSGGDTQYF
>.|TRBV7-2|TRBJ1-2|.
TGTGCCAGCAGCTTAAAGGCAGGACACTATGGCTACACCTTC
CASSLKAGHYGYTF
>.|TRBV7-2|TRBJ1-2|TRBD1
TGTGCCAGCAGTCCACAGGGGACCGATGGCTACACCTTC
CASSPQGTDGYTF
>.|TRBV5-1|TRBJ2-5|.
TGCGCCAGCAGCTTGGCCGGATCGATCAACGGGGTGCCGTCGTACTTC
CASSLAGSINGVPSYF
>.|TRBV4-2|TRBJ2-4|.
TGTGCCAGCGGCGACACAGGGTGGTTGGCCAAAAACATTCAGTACTTC
CASGDTGWLAKNIQYF
>.|TRBV4-3|TRBJ2-4|.
TGCGCCAGCAGCCAAGATTTCCAGGGTTACATTCAGTACTTC
CASSQDFQGYIQYF
>.|TRBV4-3|TRBJ1-4|.
TGCGCCAGCAGCCAAGTCGGGCCCTCGGATGAAAAACTGTTTTTT
CASSQVGPSDEKLFF
>.|TRBV7-9|TRBJ1-5|.
TGTGCCAGCAGCCCCTTTGGGGGCAAAGATCAGCCCCAGCATTTT
CASSPFGGKDQPQHF
>once|TRBV4-3|TRBJ2-7|.
TGCGCCAGCAACCGGGGACTCGACCGATCCTACGAGCAGTACTTC
CASNRGLDRSYEQYF
>.|TRBV7-2|TRBJ2-3|.
TGTGCCAGCAGCTTAGTCGGCAGGGGCCAGCTAAATGCGCAGTATTTT
CASSLVGRGQLNAQYF